The present entry profiles one T cell receptor beta chain with its context. TCRdb's table, derived via immunoSEQ multiplex PCR, lists solely in-frame clones and lacks some. The data show more than 1,500 clones, with 78% seen just once and roughly 23% held by the top ten. Sequencing was limited to surgery cases with top T cell transcript signatures in brain tissue. The data were taken from a study of brain T cells in children with intractable seizures. CDR1 is ENHRY and CDR2 is SYGVKD in the germline V gene. This CDR3 spans 16 amino acids. V gave up 3 bases and J gave up 1 base, with 14 bases separating them.

The chain recombines TRBV10-3 with TRBJ2-3; D possibly corresponds to TRBD1 (5 bases). The sample here was resected brain tissue, taken at surgery. The receptor's source is a girl under 10 years old with tuberous sclerosis and intractable seizures. This chain's CDR3 is CAISDGALTGTDTQYF. In nucleotides, the CDR3 is TGTGCCATCAGTGATGGGGCACTCACGGGCACAGATACGCAGTATTTT.